Listed here are 10 T cell receptor beta chains from one sample, sequenced in a study of Graves' ophthalmopathy and Graves' hyperthyroidism. The study amplified TCR beta CDR3 regions using RNA transcripts. Following a first-round RT-PCR that used HTBI primers, a second-round multiplex PCR was carried out. TCRdb called the multiplex PCR reads again in MiXCR, with one record for every CDR3 protein. The sample records a few hundred thousand distinct CDR3 sequences, 15% being singletons. Sample: peripheral blood. All receptors derive from a young woman with stable Graves' hyperthyroidism.

This clonotype was observed at least ten times. The V gene is TRBV7-3, the J gene TRBJ2-2; D may be TRBD1 (7 bases). The CDR3 has 16 residues. From germline, CDR1 is SGHTA and CDR2 FQGTGA. Between the trimmed V and J ends, which lost 1 base and 6 bases, there was a span of 15 bases. CDR3 bases: TGTGCCAGCAGCTTAAAGGGGGCTAGCGTGGCCGGGGAGCTGTTTTTT. This codes for CASSLKGASVAGELFF.

The chain's CDR3 is CSASPQDRDNGYTF. The CDR3 nucleotides read TGCAGTGCTAGTCCCCAGGACAGGGATAATGGCTACACCTTC. V usage is TRBV20-1 and J usage is TRBJ1-2, with TRBD1 matching over 8 bases. Trimming took 3 bases from V and 6 from J; bases not matched to a gene: 9. The CDR3 covers 14 residues. CDR1 and CDR2 from the germline V gene are DFQATT and SNEGSKA (reference sequence).

This clonotype was seen ten or more times. This chain uses TRBV6-2 or TRBV6-3 with TRBJ2-2; 10 positions agree with TRBD2. The J segment lost 7 bases and the V segment lost 11 bases, leaving 10 bases of the junction unmatched. Germline V CDR1 and CDR2: MNHEY, SVGEGT. This CDR3 is built from 14 residues. CDR3 region: CAGGSGGPFGELFF. In DNA form, the CDR3 reads TGTGCCGGAGGTAGCGGGGGGCCGTTCGGGGAGCTGTTTTTT.

This clonotype occurred many times. The chain has TRBV28 and TRBJ2-7, with TRBD1 matching over 8 bases. The V gene's germline CDR1 is MDHEN and CDR2 SYDVKM. J was trimmed by 3 bases and V by 3 bases; bases with no gene match: 4. This CDR3 comprises 14 residues. Written as DNA, the CDR3 is TGTGCCAGCAGTTTCCCGGACAGGGACTACGAGCAGTACTTC. Translating it yields CASSFPDRDYEQYF.

This clonotype was observed at least ten times. The CDR3 DNA reads TGTGCCAGCAGTTTGGGGAGCATTAACTATGGCTACACCTTC. It encodes CASSLGSINYGYTF. This chain connects TRBV12-3 or TRBV12-4 to TRBJ1-2; D not certain. This CDR3 has 14 residues. V dropped 3 bases and J dropped 1 base, with 9 bases sitting between them.

This clonotype was picked up many times. The chain combines TRBV27 with TRBJ2-2; 7 positions match TRBD1. Trimming at V came to 3 bases and at J to 6 bases, leaving 13 bases not matched to a gene. The CDR3 totals 17 residues. The germline V gene encodes CDR1 MNHEY and CDR2 SMNVEV (reference sequence). The chain's CDR3 is CASSFNRGLLAPGELFF. CDR3 nucleotide sequence: TGTGCCAGCAGTTTTAACAGGGGCCTTCTTGCTCCCGGGGAGCTGTTTTTT.

This clonotype has at least ten counts. The chain links TRBV6-5 to TRBJ2-5, with 8 bases matching TRBD1. The germline V gene has CDR1 MNHEY and CDR2 SVGAGI. V lost 2 bases to trimming and J lost 3 bases; unmatched junction nucleotides: 8. The CDR3 is made up of 16 amino acids. CDR3 loop: CASSYLGRGREETQYF. CDR3 coding DNA: TGTGCCAGCAGTTACCTGGGCAGGGGGCGCGAAGAGACCCAGTACTTC.

This clonotype came up many times. The chain has TRBV11-1 and TRBJ2-5, with unresolved D. This CDR3 comprises 12 residues. Trimming took 5 bases from V and 4 from J, leaving 8 bases between them. The germline gives CDR1 SGHAT, CDR2 FQDESV (reference sequence). CDR3 sequence reads: CASSILGETQYF. In nucleotides, the CDR3 is TGTGCCAGCAGCATCCTTGGAGAGACCCAGTACTTC.

This clonotype has a count of ten or more. The chain combines TRBV7-9 with TRBJ1-6; 8 bases align to TRBD1. V shed 3 bases, J shed 8 bases, and the junction held 3 bases outside the gene matches. The germline gives CDR1 SEHNR, CDR2 FQNEAQ (reference sequence). The CDR3 consists of 14 residues. The DNA of the CDR3 is TGTGCCAGCAGCTTTATGACAGGGGATTCACCCCTCCACTTT. Its translation is CASSFMTGDSPLHF. Drawing the rest from reference TRBV7-9 and TRBJ1-6, the complete variable domain is DTGVSQNPRHKITKRGQNVTFRCDPISEHNRLYWYRQTLGQGPEFLTYFQNEAQLEKSRLLSDRFSAERPKGSFSTLEIQRTEQGDSAMYLCASSFMTGDSPLHFGNGTRLTVT.

This clonotype was seen many times. This chain connects TRBV20-1 to TRBJ1-2; 8 positions agree with TRBD1. CDR3 size: 16 residues. Germline trimming cut 6 bases from V and 1 base from J; bases unmatched to any gene: 13. Germline V gives CDR1 DFQATT, CDR2 SNEGSKA (reference sequence). CDR3 amino acids: CSALRDRPQLNYGYTF. The DNA for the CDR3 is TGCAGTGCCCTTCGGGACAGGCCCCAACTTAACTATGGCTACACCTTC.